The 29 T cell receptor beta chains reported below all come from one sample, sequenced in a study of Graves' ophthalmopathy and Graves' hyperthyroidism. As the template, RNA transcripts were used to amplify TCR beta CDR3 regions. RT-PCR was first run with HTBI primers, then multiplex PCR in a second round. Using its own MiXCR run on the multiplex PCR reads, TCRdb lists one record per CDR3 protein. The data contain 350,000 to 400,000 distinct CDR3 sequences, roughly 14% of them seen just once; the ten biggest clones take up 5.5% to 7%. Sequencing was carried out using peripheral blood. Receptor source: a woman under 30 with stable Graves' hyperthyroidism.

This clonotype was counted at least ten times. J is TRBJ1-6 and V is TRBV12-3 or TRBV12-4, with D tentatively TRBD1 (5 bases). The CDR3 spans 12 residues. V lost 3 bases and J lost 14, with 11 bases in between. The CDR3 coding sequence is TGTGCCAGCAGTTTCGGGGGGTCTGCCCTCCACTTT. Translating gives CASSFGGSALHF.

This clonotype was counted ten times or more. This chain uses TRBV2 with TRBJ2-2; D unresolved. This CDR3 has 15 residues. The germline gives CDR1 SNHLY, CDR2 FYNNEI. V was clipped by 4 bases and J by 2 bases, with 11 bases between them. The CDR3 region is CASSGDRANTGELFF. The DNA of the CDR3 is TGTGCCAGCAGTGGAGATAGAGCTAACACCGGGGAGCTGTTTTTT.

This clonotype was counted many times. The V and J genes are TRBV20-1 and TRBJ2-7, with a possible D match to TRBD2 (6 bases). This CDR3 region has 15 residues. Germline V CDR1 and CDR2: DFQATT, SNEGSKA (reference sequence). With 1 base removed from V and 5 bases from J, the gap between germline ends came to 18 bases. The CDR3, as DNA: TGCAGTGCTAGAGGGGGGGAGCTTGTGTCTAACGAGCAGTACTTC. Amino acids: CSARGGELVSNEQYF.

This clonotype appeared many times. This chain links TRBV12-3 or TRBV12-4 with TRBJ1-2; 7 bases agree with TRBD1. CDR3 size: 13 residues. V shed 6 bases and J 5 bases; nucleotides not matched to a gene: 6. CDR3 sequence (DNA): TGTGCCAGCAGCTCGGACAGGCAATATGGCTACACCTTC. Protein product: CASSSDRQYGYTF.

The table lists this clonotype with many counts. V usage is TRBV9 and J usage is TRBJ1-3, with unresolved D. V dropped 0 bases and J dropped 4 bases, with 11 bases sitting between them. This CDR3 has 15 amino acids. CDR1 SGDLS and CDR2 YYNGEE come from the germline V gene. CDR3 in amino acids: CASSVEGTSGNTIYF. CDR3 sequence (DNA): TGTGCCAGCAGCGTAGAAGGTACATCGGGAAACACCATATATTTT.

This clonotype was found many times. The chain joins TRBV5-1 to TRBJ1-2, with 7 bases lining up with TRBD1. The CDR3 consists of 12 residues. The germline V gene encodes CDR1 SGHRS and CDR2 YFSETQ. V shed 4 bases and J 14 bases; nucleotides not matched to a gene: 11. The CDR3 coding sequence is TGCGCCAGCAGCGAGGGACAGACAGCCCGTACCTTC. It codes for CASSEGQTARTF.

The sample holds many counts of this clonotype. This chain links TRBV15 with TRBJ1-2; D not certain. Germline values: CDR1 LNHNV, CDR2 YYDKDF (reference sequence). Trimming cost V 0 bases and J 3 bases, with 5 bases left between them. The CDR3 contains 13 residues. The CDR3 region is CATSRDQDYGYTF. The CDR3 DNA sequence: TGTGCCACCAGCAGAGATCAGGACTATGGCTACACCTTC. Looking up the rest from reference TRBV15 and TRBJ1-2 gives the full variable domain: DAMVIQNPRYQVTQFGKPVTLSCSQTLNHNVMYWYQQKSSQAPKLLFHYYDKDFNNEADTPDNFQSRRPNTSFCFLDIRSPGLGDTAMYLCATSRDQDYGYTFGSGTRLTVV.

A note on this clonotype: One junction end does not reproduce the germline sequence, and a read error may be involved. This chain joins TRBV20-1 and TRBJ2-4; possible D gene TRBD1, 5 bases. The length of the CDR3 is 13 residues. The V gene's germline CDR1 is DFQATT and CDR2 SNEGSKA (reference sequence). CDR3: CSAREAGRNIKYF. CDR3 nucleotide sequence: TGCAGTGCTAGAGAGGCAGGGCGGAACATTAAGTACTTC.

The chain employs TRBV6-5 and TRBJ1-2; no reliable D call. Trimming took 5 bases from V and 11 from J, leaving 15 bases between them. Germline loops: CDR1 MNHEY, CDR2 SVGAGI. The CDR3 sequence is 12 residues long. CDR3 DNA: TGTGCCAGCAGTCTACGACTGGACGGTTACACCTTC. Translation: CASSLRLDGYTF.

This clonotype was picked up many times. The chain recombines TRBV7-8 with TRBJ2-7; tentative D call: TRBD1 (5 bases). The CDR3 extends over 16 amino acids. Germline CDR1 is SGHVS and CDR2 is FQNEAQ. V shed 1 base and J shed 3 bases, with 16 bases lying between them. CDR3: CASSLVPGIRSYEQYF. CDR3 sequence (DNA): TGTGCCAGCAGCTTAGTCCCAGGGATCCGGAGCTACGAGCAGTACTTC.

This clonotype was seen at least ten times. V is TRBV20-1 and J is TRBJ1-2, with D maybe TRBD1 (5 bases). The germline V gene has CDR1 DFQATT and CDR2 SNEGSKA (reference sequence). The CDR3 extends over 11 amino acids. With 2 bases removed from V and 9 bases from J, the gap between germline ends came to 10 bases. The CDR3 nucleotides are TGCAGTGCTAGACAGGGAGGGAGCTACACCTTC. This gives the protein CSARQGGSYTF.

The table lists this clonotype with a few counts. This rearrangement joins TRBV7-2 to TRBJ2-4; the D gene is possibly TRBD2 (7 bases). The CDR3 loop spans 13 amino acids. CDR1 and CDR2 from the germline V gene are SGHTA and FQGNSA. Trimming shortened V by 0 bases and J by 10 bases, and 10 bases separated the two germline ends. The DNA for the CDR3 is TGTGCCAGCAGCTTAGCGGGGGGGCGGATTCAGTACTTC. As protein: CASSLAGGRIQYF. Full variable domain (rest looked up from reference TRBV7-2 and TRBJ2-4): GAGVSQSPSNKVTEKGKDVELRCDPISGHTALYWYRQSLGQGLEFLIYFQGNSAPDKSGLPSDRFSAERTGGSVSTLTIQRTQQEDSAVYLCASSLAGGRIQYFGAGTRLSVL.

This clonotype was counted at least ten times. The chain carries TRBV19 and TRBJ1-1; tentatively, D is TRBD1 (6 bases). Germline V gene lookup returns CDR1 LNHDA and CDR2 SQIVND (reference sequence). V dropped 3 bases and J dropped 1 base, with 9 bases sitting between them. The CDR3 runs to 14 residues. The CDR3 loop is CASSITGTNTEAFF. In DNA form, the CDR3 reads TGTGCCAGTAGTATTACAGGGACGAACACTGAAGCTTTCTTT.

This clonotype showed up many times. The chain's CDR3 is CASLPAVGEAFF. For the CDR3, the DNA is TGTGCCAGCCTCCCAGCGGTGGGTGAAGCTTTCTTT. V is TRBV28 and J is TRBJ1-1; D gene unclear. The germline CDR1 and CDR2 sequences are MDHEN and SYDVKM. Deletions cut 8 bases from V and 7 bases from J, with 14 bases between. The CDR3 loop spans 12 amino acids. The variable domain in full, completed from reference TRBV28 and TRBJ1-1, reads DVKVTQSSRYLVKRTGEKVFLECVQDMDHENMFWYRQDPGLGLRLIYFSYDVKMKEKGDIPEGYSVSREKKERFSLILESASTNQTSMYLCASLPAVGEAFFGQGTRLTVV.

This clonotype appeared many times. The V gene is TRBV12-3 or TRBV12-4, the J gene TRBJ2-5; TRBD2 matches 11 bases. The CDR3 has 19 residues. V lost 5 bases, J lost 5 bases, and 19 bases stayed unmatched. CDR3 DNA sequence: TGTGCCAGCAGTCCGATTATCCCCTTTACTAGCGGGGGCGAGGAGACCCAGTACTTC. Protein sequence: CASSPIIPFTSGGEETQYF.

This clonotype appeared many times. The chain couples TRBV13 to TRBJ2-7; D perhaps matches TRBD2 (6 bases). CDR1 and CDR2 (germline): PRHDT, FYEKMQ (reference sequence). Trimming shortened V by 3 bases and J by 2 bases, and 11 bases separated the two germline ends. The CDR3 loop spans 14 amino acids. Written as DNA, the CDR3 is TGTGCCAGCAGCTTTAGTCGACTAGCCTACGAGCAGTACTTC. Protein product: CASSFSRLAYEQYF.

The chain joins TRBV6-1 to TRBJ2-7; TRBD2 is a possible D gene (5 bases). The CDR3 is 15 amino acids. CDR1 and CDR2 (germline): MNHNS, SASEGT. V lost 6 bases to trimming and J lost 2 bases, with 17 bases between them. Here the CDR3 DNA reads TGTGCCAGCAGCCCTGACGGGTCCGGGACCTACGAGCAGTACTTC. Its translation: CASSPDGSGTYEQYF.

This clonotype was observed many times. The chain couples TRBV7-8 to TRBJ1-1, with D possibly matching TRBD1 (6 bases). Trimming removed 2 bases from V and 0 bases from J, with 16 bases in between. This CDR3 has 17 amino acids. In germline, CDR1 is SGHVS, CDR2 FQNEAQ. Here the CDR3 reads CASSLSTGGPVNTEAFF. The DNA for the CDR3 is TGTGCCAGCAGCTTATCTACGGGGGGCCCGGTGAACACTGAAGCTTTCTTT. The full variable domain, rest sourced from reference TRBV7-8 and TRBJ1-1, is GAGVSQSPRYKVAKRGQDVALRCDPISGHVSLFWYQQALGQGPEFLTYFQNEAQLDKSGLPSDRFFAERPEGSVSTLKIQRTQQEDSAVYLCASSLSTGGPVNTEAFFGQGTRLTVV.

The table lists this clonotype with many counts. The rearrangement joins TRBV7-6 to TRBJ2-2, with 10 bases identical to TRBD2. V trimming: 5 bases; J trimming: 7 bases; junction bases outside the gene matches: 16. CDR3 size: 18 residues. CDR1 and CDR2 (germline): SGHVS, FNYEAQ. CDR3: CASSVNPVAGGLSGELFF. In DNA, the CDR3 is TGTGCCAGCAGCGTCAATCCAGTAGCGGGGGGACTGAGCGGGGAGCTGTTTTTT.

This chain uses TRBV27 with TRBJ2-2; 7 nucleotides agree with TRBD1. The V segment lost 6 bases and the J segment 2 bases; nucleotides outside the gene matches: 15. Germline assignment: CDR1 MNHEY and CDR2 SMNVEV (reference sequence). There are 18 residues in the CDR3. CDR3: CASSLQTGRGPNTGELFF. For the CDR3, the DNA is TGTGCCAGCAGCTTGCAGACAGGGAGAGGCCCCAACACCGGGGAGCTGTTTTTT.

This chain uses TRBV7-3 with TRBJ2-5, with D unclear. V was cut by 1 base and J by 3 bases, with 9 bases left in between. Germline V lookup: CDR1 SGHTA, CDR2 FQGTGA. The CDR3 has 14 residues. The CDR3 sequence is CASSLNPAEETQYF. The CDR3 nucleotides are TGTGCCAGCAGCTTAAATCCAGCAGAAGAGACCCAGTACTTC.

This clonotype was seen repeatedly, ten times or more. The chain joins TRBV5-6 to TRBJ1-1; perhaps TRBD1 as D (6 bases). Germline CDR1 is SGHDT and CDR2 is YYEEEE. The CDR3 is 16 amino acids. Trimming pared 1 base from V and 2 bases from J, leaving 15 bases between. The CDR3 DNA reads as TGTGCCAGCAGCTTGACCCCTACAGGGCCAAACACTGAAGCTTTCTTT. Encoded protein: CASSLTPTGPNTEAFF.

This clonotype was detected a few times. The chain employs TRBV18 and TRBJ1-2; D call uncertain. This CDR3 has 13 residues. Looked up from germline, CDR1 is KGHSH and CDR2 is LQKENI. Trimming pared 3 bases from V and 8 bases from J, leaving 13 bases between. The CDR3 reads CASSPKNSDGYTF. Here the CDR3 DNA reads TGTGCCAGCTCACCGAAAAACAGTGACGGCTACACCTTC.

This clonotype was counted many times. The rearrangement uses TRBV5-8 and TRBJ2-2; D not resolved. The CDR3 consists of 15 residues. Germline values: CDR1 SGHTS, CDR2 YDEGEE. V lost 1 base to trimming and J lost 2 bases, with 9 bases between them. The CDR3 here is CASSLRIGNTGELFF. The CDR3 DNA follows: TGTGCCAGCAGCTTGAGGATCGGCAACACCGGGGAGCTGTTTTTT.

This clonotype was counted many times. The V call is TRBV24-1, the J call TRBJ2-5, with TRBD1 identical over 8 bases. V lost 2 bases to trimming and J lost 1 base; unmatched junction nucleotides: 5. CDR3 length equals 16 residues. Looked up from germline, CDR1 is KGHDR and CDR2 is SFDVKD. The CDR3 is CATSDSPGTGQETQYF. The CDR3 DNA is TGTGCCACCAGTGATTCCCCCGGGACAGGCCAAGAGACCCAGTACTTC.

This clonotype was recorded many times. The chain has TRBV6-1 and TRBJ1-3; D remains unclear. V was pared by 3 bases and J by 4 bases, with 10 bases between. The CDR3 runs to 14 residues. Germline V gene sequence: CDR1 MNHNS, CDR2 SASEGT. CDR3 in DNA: TGTGCCAGCAGTGACGGATATCCCGGAAACACCATATATTTT. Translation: CASSDGYPGNTIYF.

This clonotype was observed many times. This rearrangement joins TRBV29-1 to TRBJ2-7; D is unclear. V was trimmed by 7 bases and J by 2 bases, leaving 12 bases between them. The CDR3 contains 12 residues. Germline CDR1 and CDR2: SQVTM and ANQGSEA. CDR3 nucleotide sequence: TGCAGCGCCTCCAGCAGCACCTACGAGCAGTACTTC. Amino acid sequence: CSASSSTYEQYF.

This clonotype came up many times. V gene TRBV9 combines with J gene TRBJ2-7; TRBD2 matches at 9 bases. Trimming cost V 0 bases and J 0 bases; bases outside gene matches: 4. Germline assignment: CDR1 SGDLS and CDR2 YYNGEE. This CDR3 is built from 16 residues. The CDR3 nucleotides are TGTGCCAGCAGCGTAGCAGCTAGCGGGATCTCCTACGAGCAGTACTTC. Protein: CASSVAASGISYEQYF.

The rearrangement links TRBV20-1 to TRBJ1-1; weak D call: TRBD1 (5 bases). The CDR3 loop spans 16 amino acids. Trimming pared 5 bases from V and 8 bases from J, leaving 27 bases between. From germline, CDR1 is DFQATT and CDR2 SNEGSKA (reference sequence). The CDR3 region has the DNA TGCAGTGCTTGGTTCAAAACTCGGGACCCTATGGCCGAAGCTTTCTTT. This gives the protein CSAWFKTRDPMAEAFF.